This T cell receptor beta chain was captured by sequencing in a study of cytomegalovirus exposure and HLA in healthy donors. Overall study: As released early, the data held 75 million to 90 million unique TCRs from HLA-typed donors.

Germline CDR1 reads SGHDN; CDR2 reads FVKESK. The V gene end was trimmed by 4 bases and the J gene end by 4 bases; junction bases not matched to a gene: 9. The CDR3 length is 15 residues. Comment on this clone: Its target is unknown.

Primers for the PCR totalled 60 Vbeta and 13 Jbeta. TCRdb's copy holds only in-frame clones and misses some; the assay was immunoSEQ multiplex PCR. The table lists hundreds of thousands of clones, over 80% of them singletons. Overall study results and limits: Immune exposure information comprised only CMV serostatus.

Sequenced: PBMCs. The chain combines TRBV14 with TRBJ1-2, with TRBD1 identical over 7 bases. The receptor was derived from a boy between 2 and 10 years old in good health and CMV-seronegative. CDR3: CASSPGTALPYGYTF. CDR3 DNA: TGTGCCAGCAGCCCGGGGACAGCTCTCCCCTATGGCTACACCTTC.